This T cell receptor beta chain was identified during a study of memory CD4+ T cells and cytomegalovirus serostatus. Study-level background: This sample comes from healthy Belgian adults, fewer than ten CMV seropositive, approximately 23 seronegative. Study results and caveats: A US-trained random forest predicted CMV serostatus with median AUC around 0.92.

The V gene's germline CDR1 is MNHEY and CDR2 SMNVEV (reference sequence). The CDR3 extends over 14 amino acids. The junction had 10 bases not matched to a gene; V was cut back by 8 bases and J by 4 bases. Single viable CD3+CD4+CD8-CD45RO+ cells were sorted as the memory CD4+ T cells. This table comes from immunoSEQ multiplex PCR, and its TCRdb copy is limited to in-frame clones, with some not included. The sample carries over 50,000 clones, around 80% recorded once. A remark on this clone: What it binds is unknown.

The TCR was taken from an adult in good health and CMV-seronegative. Sequenced sample: memory CD4+ T cells from blood. The chain links TRBV27 to TRBJ1-2; TRBD1 agrees at 7 bases. The CDR3 is CASGVGGQRYGYTF. In DNA form, the CDR3 reads TGTGCCAGCGGAGTCGGGGGACAGCGCTATGGCTACACCTTC.